The 2 T cell receptor beta chains below were found in one sample sequenced in a study of CD8 T cells in Susac syndrome (dated by TCRdb to between 2019 and 2020). The method was the immunoSEQ multiplex PCR assay. RNA was extracted using the RNeasy kit, and roughly 0.45 to 1 ug of the RNA was reverse transcribed with random hexamers. TCRdb trimmed public reads at Q25 via fastp, called clones via MiXCR and kept in-frame beta chains. Rows with one shared CDR3 protein collapse into an entry with the most common genes and DNA. This sample is represented by about 240,000 distinct CDR3 sequences; about 96% of them were singletons. The ten largest account for around 0.1% of the sample. Source material: CD4+ T cells from PBMCs. The receptors were sampled from a human donor with Susac syndrome.

This clonotype was seen only once. The J gene is TRBJ2-6, the V gene TRBV12-5, with D tentatively TRBD2 (6 bases). The germline CDR1 and CDR2 sequences are LGHNT and FRNRAP. The CDR3 has 15 residues. V gave up 6 bases and J gave up 4 bases, with 13 bases separating them. The DNA for the CDR3 is TGTGCTAGTGGCCCCGGGAGTGCAGGGGCCAACGTCCTGACTTTC. This gives the protein CASGPGSAGANVLTF.

This clonotype appeared once. The gene calls are TRBV9 and TRBJ2-1; D is possibly TRBD2 (6 bases). Trimming took off 1 base at V and 0 bases at J, with 8 bases between the two ends. The CDR3 consists of 15 residues. CDR1 is SGDLS and CDR2 is YYNGEE in the germline V gene. The DNA of the CDR3 is TGTGCCAGCAGCGTAACCGGGAGCTCCTACAATGAGCAGTTCTTC. It specifies CASSVTGSSYNEQFF. Combining the CDR3 with reference TRBV9 and TRBJ2-1 gives the whole variable domain DSGVTQTPKHLITATGQRVTLRCSPRSGDLSVYWYQQSLDQGLQFLIQYYNGEERAKGNILERFSAQQFPDLHSELNLSSLELGDSALYFCASSVTGSSYNEQFFGPGTRLTVL.